This is a list of T cell receptor beta chains from one sample in a study of T cell changes during pregnancy in multiple sclerosis. The method was immunoSEQ multiplex PCR; TCRdb's version includes in-frame clones alone and lacks a portion of them. The data contain 100,000 or so clones, around 92% of them singletons. The sequenced sample was peripheral blood, obtained after pregnancy. The receptors stem from a female donor with multiple sclerosis, enrolled in a pregnancy study. The CDR3 runs from the conserved cysteine through the conserved F or W. D genes are given only for firm matches. The size of a clone is reported for some rows only, either as once, few or many, or as a class for expanded clones.

length	size	D	V	J	CDR3	DNA
16	-	TRBD1	TRBV4-3	TRBJ1-2	CASSQEAWAGGGGYTF	TGCGCCAGCAGCCAAGAAGCTTGGGCAGGGGGAGGTGGCTACACCTTC
12	-	-	TRBV2	TRBJ1-2	CASTTADYGYTF	TGTGCCAGCACGACAGCTGACTATGGCTACACCTTC
14	-	-	TRBV11-2	TRBJ1-2	CASSEVLRGYGYTF	TGTGCCAGCAGCGAGGTACTAAGGGGCTATGGCTACACCTTC
13	-	TRBD1	TRBV7-6	TRBJ2-3	CASSGPGQGTQYF	TGTGCCAGCAGCGGCCCGGGACAGGGTACGCAGTATTTT
16	-	TRBD2	TRBV5-1	TRBJ2-7	CASSLNLQRETYEQYF	TGCGCCAGCAGCTTAAATCTCCAGCGGGAGACCTACGAGCAGTACTTC
17	-	TRBD2	TRBV5-5	TRBJ2-7	CASSLVRGSGRYDEQYF	TGTGCCAGCAGCTTGGTACGCGGGAGCGGGAGGTACGACGAGCAGTACTTC
16	once	TRBD2	TRBV5-1	TRBJ2-3	CASSPPGTSGTDTQYF	TGCGCCAGCAGCCCGCCAGGAACTAGCGGCACAGATACGCAGTATTTT
14	-	TRBD1	TRBV5-1	TRBJ2-7	CASSPRQGAGEQYF	TGCGCCAGCAGCCCCCGACAGGGGGCAGGCGAGCAGTACTTC
18	-	TRBD2	TRBV2	TRBJ2-7	CASKGLAGTKQQSYEQYF	TGTGCCAGCAAAGGTCTAGCGGGGACCAAACAACAATCCTACGAGCAGTACTTC
14	-	-	TRBV27	TRBJ2-7	CASSLRAEAYEQYF	TGTGCCAGCAGTTTGAGGGCAGAGGCCTACGAGCAGTACTTC
13	-	-	TRBV6-5	TRBJ2-7	CASHQGQWNEQYF	TGTGCCAGCCATCAGGGGCAATGGAACGAGCAGTACTTC
19	-	-	TRBV14	TRBJ2-1	CASSQEGTELQATYNEQFF	TGTGCCAGCAGCCAAGAGGGTACAGAACTACAGGCAACCTACAATGAGCAGTTCTTC
14	once	-	TRBV6-6	TRBJ2-5	CASSYSGSQETQYF	TGTGCCAGCAGTTACTCTGGCTCACAAGAGACCCAGTACTTC
18	-	-	TRBV27	TRBJ1-1	CARVFSPGGHMFYTEAFF	TGTGCCAGGGTGTTCTCTCCGGGGGGACATATGTTTTACACTGAAGCTTTCTTT
15	-	TRBD1	TRBV5-1	TRBJ1-1	CASSARDRVLTEAFF	TGCGCCAGCAGCGCCAGGGACAGGGTACTTACTGAAGCTTTCTTT